Each of the 27 T cell receptor beta chains below was sequenced from the same sample in a study of T cells after yellow fever vaccination. TCRdb itself ran the 5' RACE reads through MiXCR, one entry per CDR3 protein. The sample consists of approximately 300,000 distinct CDR3 sequences, about 10% of them appearing once. The source material was CD4+ T cells sorted from PBMCs, sampled 45 days after the yellow fever booster vaccination. These receptors were collected from a man younger than 30 who received the YFV17D yellow fever vaccine.

This clonotype was seen at least ten times. This chain uses TRBV5-1 with TRBJ2-3; possibly TRBD1 for D (6 bases). V was clipped by 5 bases and J by 4 bases, with 14 bases between them. CDR3 length: 14 residues. CDR1 SGHRS and CDR2 YFSETQ come from the germline V gene. The CDR3 nucleotides are TGCGCCAGCAGACGACAGGCTGTCGCAGATACGCAGTATTTT. Translated, it gives CASRRQAVADTQYF.

This clonotype was counted between two and nine times. V is TRBV4-3 and J is TRBJ2-1, with a weak D call TRBD1 (6 bases). V was clipped by 1 base and J by 9 bases, with 19 bases between them. The CDR3 is 16 residues long. CDR1 is LGHNA and CDR2 is YSLEER in the germline V gene. The CDR3 DNA reads as TGCGCCAGCAGCCAAGTCCGGGCCAGGGAAGGGGGTGAGCAGTTCTTC. It is translated as CASSQVRAREGGEQFF.

There are a few counts of this clonotype. This chain links TRBV7-7 with TRBJ2-1, with a weak D call TRBD2 (6 bases). The CDR3 is 16 residues long. The V and J ends lost 6 bases and 3 bases respectively, with 18 bases between them. The germline CDR1 and CDR2 sequences are SSHAT and FNYEAQ (reference sequence). The CDR3 region is CASSQRLSSDYNEQFF. For the CDR3, the DNA is TGTGCCAGCAGTCAAAGACTTTCTAGCGACTACAATGAGCAGTTCTTC. The variable domain in full, with the rest retrieved from reference TRBV7-7 and TRBJ2-1, is GAGVSQSPRYKVTKRGQDVTLRCDPISSHATLYWYQQALGQGPEFLTYFNYEAQPDKSGLPSDRFSAERPEGSISTLTIQRTEQRDSAMYRCASSQRLSSDYNEQFFGPGTRLTVL.

In its sample, this clonotype was seen a few times. V gene TRBV25-1 combines with J gene TRBJ2-3; tentative D call: TRBD2 (6 bases). Trimming shortened V by 3 bases and J by 2 bases, and 12 bases separated the two germline ends. The germline V gene encodes CDR1 MGHDK and CDR2 SYGVNS. The CDR3 extends over 15 amino acids. The CDR3 spells CASSDPGLYTDTQYF. CDR3 coding DNA: TGTGCCAGCAGTGACCCGGGACTTTACACAGATACGCAGTATTTT.

There are a few counts of this clonotype. At one end the junction does not follow the germline gene, possibly because of a read error. This chain uses TRBV7-2 with TRBJ1-2, with D possibly being TRBD1 (5 bases). The V gene's germline CDR1 is SGHTA and CDR2 FQGNSA. CDR3 length: 12 residues. The CDR3 DNA sequence: TGTGCCAGCAGCTTAGGCGGGACCCTGGGCCACTTC. Its translation: CASSLGGTLGHF.

The gene calls are TRBV3-1 and TRBJ1-3; D is unresolved. Germline lookup yields CDR1 LGHDT and CDR2 YNNKEL (reference sequence). The CDR3 length is 14 residues. The V end lost 4 bases, the J end lost 3 bases, and 10 bases lay between the germline ends. CDR3 coding DNA: TGTGCCAGCAGCCCTAGCGGGGTTGGAAACACCATATATTTT. Its protein is CASSPSGVGNTIYF.

This clonotype was observed a handful of times. The rearrangement joins TRBV7-2 to TRBJ2-1; D is unclear. This CDR3 region has 11 residues. The ends were cut back, 6 bases at V and 8 bases at J, with 8 bases in the middle. Germline CDR1 is SGHTA and CDR2 is FQGNSA. This CDR3 reads CASSWVDEQFF. The CDR3 region has the DNA TGTGCCAGCAGTTGGGTGGATGAGCAGTTCTTC.

The sample holds a few counts of this clonotype. The J gene is TRBJ1-4, the V gene TRBV19; D unclear. The V gene's germline CDR1 is LNHDA and CDR2 SQIVND (reference sequence). This CDR3 is built from 15 residues. Deletions cut 4 bases from V and 8 bases from J, with 17 bases between. The CDR3 bases are TGTGCCAGTAGTAGCGATAAAGGGAGGCGGGAAAAACTGTTTTTT. Protein sequence: CASSSDKGRREKLFF.

V usage is TRBV7-9 and J usage is TRBJ1-2, with 9 bases aligning to TRBD1. Germline CDR1 is SEHNR and CDR2 is FQNEAQ (reference sequence). The CDR3 totals 15 residues. The V gene end was trimmed by 2 bases and the J gene end by 3 bases; junction bases not matched to a gene: 4. The DNA of the CDR3 is TGTGCCAGCAGCTTAAGACAGGGGGGGGACTATGGCTACACCTTC. It is translated as CASSLRQGGDYGYTF.

This clonotype was counted a few times. The rearrangement links TRBV12-3 or TRBV12-4 to TRBJ2-1; 15 bases align to TRBD2. The J segment lost 3 bases and the V segment lost 6 bases, leaving 12 bases of the junction unmatched. There are 19 residues in the CDR3. This CDR3 is CASSSIGLAGGSNYNEQFF. Here the CDR3 DNA reads TGTGCCAGCAGCTCCATCGGACTAGCGGGGGGGAGCAACTACAATGAGCAGTTCTTC.

This chain connects TRBV7-3 to TRBJ2-3, with 12 bases lining up with TRBD2. This CDR3 is 16 amino acids long. CDR1 is SGHTA, CDR2 FQGTGA, per germline. The J segment lost 4 bases and the V segment lost 2 bases, leaving 4 bases of the junction unmatched. CDR3 DNA: TGTGCCAGCAGCTTACTAGCGGGGGGGCAATCAGATACGCAGTATTTT. Its translation is CASSLLAGGQSDTQYF.

This clonotype has more than one count but fewer than ten. The rearrangement links TRBV4-3 to TRBJ2-1, with D tentatively TRBD2 (6 bases). The V end lost 0 bases, the J end lost 12 bases, and 15 bases lay between the germline ends. Germline CDR1 and CDR2: LGHNA and YSLEER. The CDR3 spans 14 residues. Here the CDR3 reads CASSQDIGLARQFF. For the CDR3, the DNA is TGCGCCAGCAGCCAAGATATCGGGCTAGCGAGGCAGTTCTTC.

The genes are TRBV27 and TRBJ1-2, with 10 nucleotides matching TRBD1. CDR3 length: 13 residues. Losses at the gene ends were 6 bases for V and 5 bases for J; bases not matched to a gene: 3. Germline-derived CDR1 and CDR2 are MNHEY and SMNVEV (reference sequence). CDR3 region: CASRTGGAYGYTF. CDR3 sequence (DNA): TGTGCCAGCAGGACAGGGGGCGCATATGGCTACACCTTC.

This clonotype was seen a handful of times. The chain combines TRBV7-8 with TRBJ1-5; D gene uncertain. Germline-derived CDR1 and CDR2 are SGHVS and FQNEAQ. CDR3 length: 15 amino acids. The germline V and J ends were trimmed by 1 base and 6 bases, with 13 bases remaining between them. CDR3 region: CASSLDPGLFQPQHF. CDR3 sequence (DNA): TGTGCCAGCAGCTTAGACCCCGGTCTCTTTCAGCCCCAGCATTTT.

This chain connects TRBV7-8 to TRBJ2-1; D remains ambiguous. CDR3 length: 13 residues. Trimming took 5 bases from V and 8 from J, leaving 13 bases between them. CDR1 SGHVS and CDR2 FQNEAQ come from the germline V gene. DNA of the CDR3: TGTGCCAGCAGCCAGTTCCAGCGCGATGAGCAGTTCTTC. Protein product: CASSQFQRDEQFF. Full variable domain (missing parts from reference TRBV7-8 and TRBJ2-1): GAGVSQSPRYKVAKRGQDVALRCDPISGHVSLFWYQQALGQGPEFLTYFQNEAQLDKSGLPSDRFFAERPEGSVSTLKIQRTQQEDSAVYLCASSQFQRDEQFFGPGTRLTVL.

This sequence joins TRBV7-9 and TRBJ1-2; the D is unclear. The ends were cut back, 5 bases at V and 8 bases at J, with 9 bases in the middle. This CDR3 has 11 residues. Germline CDR1 and CDR2: SEHNR and FQNEAQ (reference sequence). The CDR3: CASSSGKGYTF. CDR3 sequence (DNA): TGTGCCAGCAGCAGTGGGAAGGGCTACACCTTC.

This clonotype occurred a few times. The CDR3 coding sequence is TGCGCCAGCAGTCGGCCAGGGGGACCGGGCGAGCAGTACTTC. Translation: CASSRPGGPGEQYF. This chain links TRBV4-1 with TRBJ2-7, with TRBD1 matching over 7 bases. The CDR3 contains 14 residues. CDR1 and CDR2 from the germline V gene are MGHRA and YSYEKL. Losses at the gene ends were 6 bases for V and 6 bases for J; bases not matched to a gene: 11.

In this sample, this clonotype turned up a few times. The V and J genes are TRBV12-3 or TRBV12-4 and TRBJ2-3; D gene uncertain. The ends were cut back, 4 bases at V and 9 bases at J, with 11 bases in the middle. The CDR3 covers 12 residues. This chain's CDR3 is CASSWVLNTQYF. Here the CDR3 DNA reads TGTGCCAGCAGTTGGGTCCTCAACACGCAGTATTTT.

V gene TRBV3-1 combines with J gene TRBJ1-1, with 10 bases aligning to TRBD1. The CDR3 contains 16 residues. After removal of 5 bases from V and 6 bases from J, the junction contained 12 bases not matched to a gene. CDR1 is LGHDT, CDR2 YNNKEL, per germline (reference sequence). The CDR3 nucleotides read TGTGCCAGCAGCTCGGGACAGGGGAGGGCAGATGCTGAAGCTTTCTTT. This encodes CASSSGQGRADAEAFF.

The sample holds many counts of this clonotype. The V call is TRBV24-1, the J call TRBJ2-7; 7 nucleotides match TRBD1. This CDR3 has 13 amino acids. The junction had 4 bases not matched to a gene; V was cut back by 4 bases and J by 5 bases. From germline, CDR1 is KGHDR and CDR2 SFDVKD. The CDR3 here is CATSDHDRDEQYF. In DNA, the CDR3 is TGTGCCACCAGTGACCACGACAGGGACGAGCAGTACTTC.

The chain employs TRBV5-1 and TRBJ2-5; tentatively, D is TRBD1 or TRBD2 (5 bases each). CDR1 is SGHRS, CDR2 YFSETQ, per germline. CDR3 length equals 17 residues. V was trimmed by 0 bases and J by 0 bases, leaving 15 bases between them. The CDR3 DNA reads as TGCGCCAGCAGCTTGGAGCCCGGGACGTCCCACCAAGAGACCCAGTACTTC. Encoded protein: CASSLEPGTSHQETQYF.

This clonotype occurred a few times. The rearrangement joins TRBV4-2 to TRBJ2-7, with TRBD1 identical over 10 bases. J gave up 4 bases and V 1 base, and 4 bases lay outside the gene matches. The CDR3 runs to 15 residues. The germline V gene has CDR1 LGHNA and CDR2 YNFKEQ. As DNA, the CDR3 is TGTGCCAGCAGCCAAGGGGACAGGGGAATGTACGAGCAGTACTTC. It translates to CASSQGDRGMYEQYF.

The table lists this clonotype with many counts. This CDR3 is CASSLGVKGMNTEAFF. CDR3 DNA: TGTGCCAGCAGCTTAGGTGTTAAGGGGATGAACACTGAAGCTTTCTTT. The V and J genes are TRBV7-9 and TRBJ1-1; a possible D gene is TRBD1 (5 bases). CDR3 length: 16 residues. V lost 1 base, J lost 0 bases, and 12 bases lay in between. Germline V gives CDR1 SEHNR, CDR2 FQNEAQ (reference sequence).

This clonotype was seen repeatedly, ten times or more. The V call is TRBV2, the J call TRBJ2-2, with D tentatively TRBD2 (6 bases). This CDR3 spans 14 amino acids. In germline, CDR1 is SNHLY, CDR2 FYNNEI. Between the trimmed V and J ends, which lost 8 bases and 3 bases, there was a span of 13 bases. The CDR3 nucleotides read TGTGCCAGCTGCAGGGACTGGGACACCGGGGAGCTGTTTTTT. Its protein product is CASCRDWDTGELFF. The full variable domain, rest sourced from reference TRBV2 and TRBJ2-2, is EPEVTQTPSHQVTQMGQEVILRCVPISNHLYFYWYRQILGQKVEFLVSFYNNEISEKSEIFDDQFSVERPDGSNFTLKIRSTKLEDSAMYFCASCRDWDTGELFFGEGSRLTVL.

This chain links TRBV15 with TRBJ2-5, with 8 nucleotides matching TRBD2. CDR1 and CDR2 (germline): LNHNV, YYDKDF (reference sequence). This CDR3 is 14 amino acids long. The CDR3 bases are TGTGCTACAACAGCGGGGGTCTCGTGGGAGACCCAGTACTTC. Its protein is CATTAGVSWETQYF.

The chain employs TRBV6-1 and TRBJ1-2; D is ambiguous. Germline V gene data show CDR1 as MNHNS and CDR2 as SASEGT. The CDR3 contains 12 residues. Deletions cut 1 base from V and 2 bases from J, with 2 bases between. In DNA, the CDR3 is TGTGCCAGCAGTGAAGAAAACTATGGCTACACCTTC. Amino acids: CASSEENYGYTF.

This clonotype occurred many times. V is TRBV7-9 and J is TRBJ2-3; possible D gene TRBD2, 5 bases. The CDR3 is made up of 14 amino acids. The V and J ends lost 5 bases and 4 bases respectively, with 13 bases between them. CDR1 SEHNR and CDR2 FQNEAQ come from the germline V gene (reference sequence). The CDR3: CASSLDSTPDTQYF. CDR3 nucleotide sequence: TGTGCCAGCAGCCTGGACTCAACCCCAGATACGCAGTATTTT.